This T cell receptor (beta chain) was sequenced for a study of shared T cell receptors in the human thymus. Germline V gene sequence: CDR1 LGHNT, CDR2 FRNRAP. The CDR3 consists of 15 residues. V lost 6 bases to trimming and J lost 5 bases; unmatched junction nucleotides: 11. Repertoires were generated with immunoSEQ multiplex PCR, while TCRdb's copy carries only in-frame clones and drops some. The sample consists of 450,000 to 650,000 clones, 78% of them appearing once. These data were likewise used in another study, on human thymus T cells. From that second work: Among the donors, all were healthy Finnish infants having corrective surgery for congenital heart defects. There appeared to be biased usage of V and J genes in thymic and blood repertoires. Related research described strongly overlapping thymic repertoires in unrelated people.

The source is a boy under three years old with a congenital heart defect. The source material was thymocytes. The chain links TRBV12-5 to TRBJ2-7; TRBD1 aligns across 9 bases. The CDR3 sequence is CASGTRQGEAHEQYF. DNA for the CDR3: TGTGCTAGTGGAACGAGACAGGGGGAAGCTCACGAGCAGTACTTC.